This TCR beta chain was sequenced during a study of OX40 agonist ivuxolimab in advanced cancers. Clones were sequenced by immunoSEQ multiplex PCR, and TCRdb holds only the in-frame ones, with some missing. The sample lists some 66,000 clones; roughly four fifths were seen once. This CDR3 spans 14 amino acids. V trimming: 10 bases; J trimming: 6 bases; junction bases outside the gene matches: 9. The germline CDR1 and CDR2 sequences are SGHTA and FQGNSA. The source of this sequence is an adult with an advanced solid tumor such as melanoma, head and neck, liver or kidney cancer. The chain links TRBV7-2 to TRBJ2-3, with TRBD2 matching 11 bases. The material sequenced was CD4+ or CD8+ T cells sorted from blood, taken in a trial of the OX40 agonist ivuxolimab. CDR3 DNA sequence: TGTGCCACCCACGGACTAGCGGGTTCCGATACGCAGTATTTT. Residues: CATHGLAGSDTQYF.